The clone carrying this T cell receptor beta chain has a handful of counts. The sample belongs to a study of T cells in Graves' hyperthyroidism and ophthalmopathy. V lost 6 bases to trimming and J lost 0 bases; unmatched junction nucleotides: 8. Germline V gene lookup returns CDR1 MDHEN and CDR2 SYDVKM. The CDR3 has 17 amino acids. Disease duration under 2 months; hyperthyroidism patients were aged 18 to 65. Investigators excluded patients with uncontrolled infection, other autoimmune disease, pregnancy or lactation. Clinical symptoms, serum thyroxine and TRAb, thyroid ultrasound and orbital computed tomography were used for the diagnoses. A sample of blood taken at first hyperthyroidism diagnosis preceded any ophthalmopathy symptoms. TCR beta CDR3 sequences were amplified from RNA transcripts. HTBI primers were the set used in a first-round RT-PCR of the TCR CDR3. TCRdb reprocessed the multiplex PCR reads with MiXCR, giving one entry per CDR3 protein. The sample has 250,000 to 300,000 distinct CDR3 sequences, more than 12% seen once.

This chain connects TRBV28 to TRBJ2-1; 10 nucleotides line up with TRBD2. Sequencing was performed on blood. This sequence was found in a woman aged 40 to 55 with Graves' hyperthyroidism that later progressed to Graves' ophthalmopathy. The CDR3 region has the DNA TGTGCCAGCAGCCAAGCCGCTAGCGGGAGCTCCTACAATGAGCAGTTCTTC. Protein: CASSQAASGSSYNEQFF.